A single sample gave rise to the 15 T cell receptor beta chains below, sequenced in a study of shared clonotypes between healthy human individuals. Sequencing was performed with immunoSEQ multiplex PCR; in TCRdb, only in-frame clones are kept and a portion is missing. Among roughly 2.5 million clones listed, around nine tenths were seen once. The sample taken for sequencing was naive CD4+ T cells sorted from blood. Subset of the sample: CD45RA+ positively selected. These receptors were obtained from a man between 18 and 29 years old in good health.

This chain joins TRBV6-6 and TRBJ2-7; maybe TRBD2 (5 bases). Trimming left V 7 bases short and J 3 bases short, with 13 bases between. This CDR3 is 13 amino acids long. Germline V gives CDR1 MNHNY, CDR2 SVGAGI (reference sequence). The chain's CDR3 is CASIPVEGYEQYF. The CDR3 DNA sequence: TGTGCCAGCATCCCGGTCGAGGGCTACGAGCAGTACTTC.

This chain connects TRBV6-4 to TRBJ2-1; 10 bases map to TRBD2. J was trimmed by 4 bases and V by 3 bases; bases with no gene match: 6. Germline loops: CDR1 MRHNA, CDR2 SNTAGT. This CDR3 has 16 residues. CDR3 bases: TGTGCCAGCAGTGATTTAGCGGGAGGAGGTTACAATGAGCAGTTCTTC. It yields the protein CASSDLAGGGYNEQFF.

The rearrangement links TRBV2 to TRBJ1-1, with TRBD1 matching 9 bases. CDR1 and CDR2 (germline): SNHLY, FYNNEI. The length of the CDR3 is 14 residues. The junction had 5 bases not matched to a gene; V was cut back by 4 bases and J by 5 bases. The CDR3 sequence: CASSVGQGRTEAFF. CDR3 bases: TGTGCCAGCAGTGTGGGACAGGGCCGGACTGAAGCTTTCTTT.

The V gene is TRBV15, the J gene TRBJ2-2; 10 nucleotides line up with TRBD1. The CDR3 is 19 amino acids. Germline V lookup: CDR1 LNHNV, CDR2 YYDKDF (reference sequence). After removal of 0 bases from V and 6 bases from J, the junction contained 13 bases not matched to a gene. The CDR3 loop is CATSRDRATGGPRAGELFF. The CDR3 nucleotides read TGTGCCACCAGCAGAGATCGGGCGACAGGGGGCCCTAGGGCCGGGGAGCTGTTTTTT.

This chain's CDR3 is CASRGPSSGNTIYF. CDR3 sequence (DNA): TGTGCCAGCCGGGGACCGTCGTCTGGAAACACCATATATTTT. J is TRBJ1-3 and V is TRBV6-4; TRBD1 might be the D (5 bases). The length of the CDR3 is 14 residues. Germline CDR1 is MRHNA and CDR2 is SNTAGT. V lost 8 bases to trimming and J lost 1 base, with 12 bases between them.

CDR3 region: CASRADRGQGGELFF. Written as DNA, the CDR3 is TGTGCCAGCAGAGCGGACAGGGGGCAGGGCGGGGAGCTGTTTTTT. This sequence joins TRBV6-6 and TRBJ2-2, with 11 bases that match TRBD1. The V segment lost 6 bases and the J segment 7 bases; nucleotides outside the gene matches: 7. From germline, CDR1 is MNHNY and CDR2 SVGAGI (reference sequence). This CDR3 is built from 15 residues.

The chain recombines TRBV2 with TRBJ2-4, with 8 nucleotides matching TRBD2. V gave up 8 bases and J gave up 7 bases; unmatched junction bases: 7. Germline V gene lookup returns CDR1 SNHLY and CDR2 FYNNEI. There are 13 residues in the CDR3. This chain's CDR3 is CASGSGSWNIQYF. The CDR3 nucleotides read TGTGCCAGCGGGAGCGGGAGCTGGAACATTCAGTACTTC. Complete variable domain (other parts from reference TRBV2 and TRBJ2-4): EPEVTQTPSHQVTQMGQEVILRCVPISNHLYFYWYRQILGQKVEFLVSFYNNEISEKSEIFDDQFSVERPDGSNFTLKIRSTKLEDSAMYFCASGSGSWNIQYFGAGTRLSVL.

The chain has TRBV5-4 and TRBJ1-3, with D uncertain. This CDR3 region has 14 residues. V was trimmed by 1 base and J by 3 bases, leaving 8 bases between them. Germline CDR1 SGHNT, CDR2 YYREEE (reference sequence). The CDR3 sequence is CASSLTGDGNTIYF. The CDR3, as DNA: TGTGCCAGCAGCTTGACCGGAGATGGAAACACCATATATTTT. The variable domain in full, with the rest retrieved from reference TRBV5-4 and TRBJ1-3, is ETGVTQSPTHLIKTRGQQVTLRCSSQSGHNTVSWYQQALGQGPQFIFQYYREEENGRGNFPPRFSGLQFPNYSSELNVNALELDDSALYLCASSLTGDGNTIYFGEGSWLTVV.

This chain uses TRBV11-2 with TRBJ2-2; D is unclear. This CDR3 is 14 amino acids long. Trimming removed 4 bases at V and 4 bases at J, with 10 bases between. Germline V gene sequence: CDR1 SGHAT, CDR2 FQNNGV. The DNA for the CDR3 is TGTGCCAGCAGCTCATTCGGCAGCACCGGGGAGCTGTTTTTT. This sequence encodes CASSSFGSTGELFF.

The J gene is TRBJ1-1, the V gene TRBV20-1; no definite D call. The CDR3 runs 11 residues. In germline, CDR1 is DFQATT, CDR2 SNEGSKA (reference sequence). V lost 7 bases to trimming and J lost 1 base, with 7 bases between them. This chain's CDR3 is CSVTRNTEAFF. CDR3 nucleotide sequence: TGCAGTGTGACCAGGAACACTGAAGCTTTCTTT.

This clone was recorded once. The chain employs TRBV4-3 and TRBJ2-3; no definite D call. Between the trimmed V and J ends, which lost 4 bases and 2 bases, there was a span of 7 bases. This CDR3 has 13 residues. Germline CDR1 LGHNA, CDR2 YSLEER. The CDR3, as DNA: TGCGCCAGCAGCCTGCTTTTCACAGATACGCAGTATTTT. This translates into CASSLLFTDTQYF.

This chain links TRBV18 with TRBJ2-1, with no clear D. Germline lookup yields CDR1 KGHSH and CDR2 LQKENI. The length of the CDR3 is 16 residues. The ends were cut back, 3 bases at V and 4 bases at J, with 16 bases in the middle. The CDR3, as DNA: TGTGCCAGCTCACCTACCGGGCCCAATCTATACAATGAGCAGTTCTTC. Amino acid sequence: CASSPTGPNLYNEQFF.

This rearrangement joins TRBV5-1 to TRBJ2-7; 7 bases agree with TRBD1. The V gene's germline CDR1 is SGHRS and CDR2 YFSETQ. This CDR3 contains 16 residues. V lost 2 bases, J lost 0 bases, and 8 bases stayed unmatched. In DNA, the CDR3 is TGCGCCAGCAGCTTAAACCCCACAGGGGACTCCTACGAGCAGTACTTC. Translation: CASSLNPTGDSYEQYF.

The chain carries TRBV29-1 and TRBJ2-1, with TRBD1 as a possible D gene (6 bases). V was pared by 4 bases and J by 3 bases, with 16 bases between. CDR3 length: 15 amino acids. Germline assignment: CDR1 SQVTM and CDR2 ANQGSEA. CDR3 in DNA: TGCAGCGTTGTTGGAGCGACAGGACTCTACAATGAGCAGTTCTTC. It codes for CSVVGATGLYNEQFF.

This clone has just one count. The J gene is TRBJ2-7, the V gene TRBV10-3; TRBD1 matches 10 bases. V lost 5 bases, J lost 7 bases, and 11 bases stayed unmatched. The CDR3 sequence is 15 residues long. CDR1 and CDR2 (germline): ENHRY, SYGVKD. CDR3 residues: CAISTPGQGPLEQYF. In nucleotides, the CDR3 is TGTGCCATCAGTACACCGGGACAGGGGCCCCTTGAGCAGTACTTC.